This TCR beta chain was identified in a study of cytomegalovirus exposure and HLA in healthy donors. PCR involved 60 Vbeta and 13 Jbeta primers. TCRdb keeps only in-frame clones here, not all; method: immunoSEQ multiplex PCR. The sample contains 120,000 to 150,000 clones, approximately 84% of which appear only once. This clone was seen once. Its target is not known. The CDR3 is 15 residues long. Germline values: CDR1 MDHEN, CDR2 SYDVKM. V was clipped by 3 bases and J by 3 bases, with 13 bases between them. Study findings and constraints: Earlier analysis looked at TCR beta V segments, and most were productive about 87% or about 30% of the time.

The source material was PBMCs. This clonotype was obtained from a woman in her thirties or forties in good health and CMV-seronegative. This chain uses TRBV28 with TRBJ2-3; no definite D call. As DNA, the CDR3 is TGTGCCAGCAGTTTTCGGCAGGTATTGACAGATACGCAGTATTTT. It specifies CASSFRQVLTDTQYF.